Shown below are 5 T cell receptor beta chains from a single sample sequenced in a study of blood T cell repertoires in COVID-19. This table comes from immunoSEQ multiplex PCR, and its TCRdb copy is limited to in-frame clones, with some not included. The sample has some 160,000 clones; about 83% are singletons. Specimen: peripheral blood. Every receptor here comes from a man aged 70 or older who had recovered from COVID-19.

The chain is built from TRBV4-2 and TRBJ2-7; 11 bases are a match to TRBD2. CDR1 LGHNA and CDR2 YNFKEQ come from the germline V gene. CDR3 length: 15 residues. The ends lost 0 bases at V and 8 bases at J; junction bases unmatched: 6. The CDR3 reads CASSQEASGRLQQYF. DNA for the CDR3: TGTGCCAGCAGCCAAGAGGCTAGCGGGAGGTTACAGCAGTACTTC.

This clone was detected once. The chain uses TRBV7-8 and TRBJ2-1; 8 bases map to TRBD2. This CDR3 contains 17 residues. Germline lookup yields CDR1 SGHVS and CDR2 FQNEAQ. The V gene end was trimmed by 5 bases and the J gene end by 4 bases; junction bases not matched to a gene: 13. CDR3 nucleotides: TGTGCCAGCAGCATGGGCGGGGGGAGCGCCAGTTACAATGAGCAGTTCTTC. The encoded protein is CASSMGGGSASYNEQFF.

The rearrangement links TRBV20-1 to TRBJ2-3; TRBD2 aligns across 7 bases. Germline-derived CDR1 and CDR2 are DFQATT and SNEGSKA (reference sequence). V trimming: 5 bases; J trimming: 14 bases; junction bases outside the gene matches: 7. There are 10 residues in the CDR3. The CDR3: CSAPWTSRYF. Written as DNA, the CDR3 is TGCAGTGCTCCTTGGACTAGTAGGTATTTT.

The gene calls are TRBV5-1 and TRBJ1-1; D is undetermined. Germline CDR1 is SGHRS and CDR2 is YFSETQ. With 0 bases removed from V and 0 bases from J, the gap between germline ends came to 12 bases. The CDR3 contains 16 residues. Here the CDR3 DNA reads TGCGCCAGCAGCTTGGATACAGCCTCTATGAACACTGAAGCTTTCTTT. Residues: CASSLDTASMNTEAFF.

V and J are TRBV30 and TRBJ2-7; tentative D call: TRBD1 (5 bases). The CDR3 is 14 residues long. V lost 2 bases and J lost 0, with 11 bases in between. Looked up from germline, CDR1 is GTSNPN and CDR2 is SVGIG (reference sequence). Here the CDR3 DNA reads TGTGCCTGGAGTATAAGGACACTCTCCTACGAGCAGTACTTC. Protein sequence: CAWSIRTLSYEQYF.